This T cell receptor beta chain originates from a study of blood T cell repertoires in COVID-19. Across the whole study: Donors in the United States, Italy and Spain gave samples during acute or convalescent COVID-19. Sources were T cells, B-cell-depleted T cells, or PBMCs; the material itself was cDNA or gDNA.

In the source study's methods: The assay estimated nucleated cells by amplifying reference gene primers. The data were produced by immunoSEQ multiplex PCR, yet TCRdb's version contains in-frame clones alone and is incomplete. That table is the source of V, J and clone size, and D and trimming were worked out from the DNA. The sample has a few hundred thousand clones; roughly 86% are singletons. Trimming took off 3 bases at V and 5 bases at J, with 11 bases between the two ends. Per germline, CDR1 MNHEY and CDR2 SVGEGT. This CDR3 is built from 14 residues. Sequencing was done on a sample of peripheral blood. This clonotype was sampled from a woman in her forties or fifties who had recovered from COVID-19. The chain carries TRBV6-2 or TRBV6-3 and TRBJ2-1; D is undetermined. CDR3 nucleotide sequence: TGTGCCAGCAGTTATAAGACTTACGACAATGAGCAGTTCTTC. Its translation is CASSYKTYDNEQFF.